These 8 T cell receptor beta chains were all obtained from the same sample, sequenced in a study of T cell changes during pregnancy in multiple sclerosis. Data came from immunoSEQ multiplex PCR; TCRdb stores just in-frame clones and leaves some out. Of around 30,000 clones listed, around 90% are singletons. Sequencing was performed on CD8+ T cells from peripheral blood mononuclear cells, taken before pregnancy. Receptors originate from a female donor with multiple sclerosis, enrolled in a pregnancy study.

V usage is TRBV19 and J usage is TRBJ2-1, with 9 positions matching TRBD2. This CDR3 region has 16 residues. Trimming cost V 3 bases and J 7 bases; bases outside gene matches: 10. Germline assignment: CDR1 LNHDA and CDR2 SQIVND (reference sequence). DNA of the CDR3: TGTGCCAGTAGTATTTGGGTGGCTAGCGGGACGAATGAGCAGTTCTTC. Amino acid sequence: CASSIWVASGTNEQFF.

This chain connects TRBV29-1 to TRBJ2-1, with 7 bases fitting TRBD1. V dropped 5 bases and J dropped 0; count of bases not matched to a gene: 13. The CDR3 spans 17 residues. The V gene's germline CDR1 is SQVTM and CDR2 ANQGSEA. As DNA, the CDR3 is TGCAGCGTTACCGGGACAGTTGGAACCAGCTCCTACAATGAGCAGTTCTTC. This codes for CSVTGTVGTSSYNEQFF.

The chain has TRBV4-1 and TRBJ1-1; D remains ambiguous. CDR1 and CDR2 (germline): MGHRA, YSYEKL. Trimming took off 8 bases at V and 1 base at J, with 8 bases between the two ends. The CDR3 is made up of 12 amino acids. CDR3 coding DNA: TGCGCCAGCCGAGATGCGAACACTGAAGCTTTCTTT. Protein: CASRDANTEAFF.

The gene calls are TRBV11-2 and TRBJ2-1, with 7 positions matching TRBD2. This CDR3 has 15 residues. The V gene's germline CDR1 is SGHAT and CDR2 FQNNGV. Losses at the gene ends were 5 bases for V and 2 bases for J; bases not matched to a gene: 6. CDR3 in DNA: TGTGCCAGCAGCCCTAGCGGAACTCCCTACAATGAGCAGTTCTTC. Protein sequence: CASSPSGTPYNEQFF.

This chain links TRBV19 with TRBJ1-1; D possibly corresponds to TRBD1 (5 bases). The V gene's germline CDR1 is LNHDA and CDR2 SQIVND (reference sequence). Trimming removed 5 bases from V and 0 bases from J, with 7 bases in between. This CDR3 spans 13 amino acids. The CDR3 loop is CASSVQVNTEAFF. For the CDR3, the DNA is TGTGCCAGTAGTGTACAGGTGAACACTGAAGCTTTCTTT.

The chain joins TRBV29-1 to TRBJ2-7; tentative D call: TRBD2 (5 bases). The germline V and J ends were trimmed by 4 bases and 5 bases, with 6 bases remaining between them. CDR1 and CDR2 from the germline V gene are SQVTM and ANQGSEA. The CDR3 sequence is 10 residues long. CDR3 coding DNA: TGCAGCGTTGTGGAGGACGAGCAGTACTTC. Its translation: CSVVEDEQYF.

V gene TRBV10-3 combines with J gene TRBJ1-2, with D possibly TRBD1 on 5 matching bases. The germline CDR1 and CDR2 sequences are ENHRY and SYGVKD. There are 13 residues in the CDR3. Trimming removed 6 bases from V and 5 bases from J, with 13 bases in between. DNA of the CDR3: TGTGCCATCAGGCCAGGGTTACTTTATGGCTACACCTTC. It is translated as CAIRPGLLYGYTF.

The chain has TRBV28 and TRBJ2-2; D is ambiguous. This CDR3 has 16 amino acids. CDR1 and CDR2 (germline): MDHEN, SYDVKM. The germline V and J ends were trimmed by 5 bases and 5 bases, with 18 bases remaining between them. CDR3 coding DNA: TGTGCCAGCAGTCCCTTTCCCCCAGAAGCGACCGGGGAGCTGTTTTTT. It codes for CASSPFPPEATGELFF.